This T cell receptor beta chain was profiled in a study of blood T cell repertoires in COVID-19. There are 13 residues in the CDR3. V trimming: 3 bases; J trimming: 1 base; junction bases outside the gene matches: 2. The germline CDR1 and CDR2 sequences are SQVTM and ANQGSEA. This clone has only one observation. The table came from immunoSEQ multiplex PCR; TCRdb's copy has only in-frame clones and leaves some out. The sample holds 310,000 or so clones, around nine tenths seen once. The receptor was derived from a woman in her 40s who had recovered from COVID-19. Sequencing input: PBMCs or T cells enriched from blood (not recorded which). The rearrangement uses TRBV29-1 and TRBJ2-5, with 7 positions matching TRBD1. As DNA, the CDR3 is TGCAGCGTTGAGGGACAGATCCAAGAGACCCAGTACTTC. It is translated as CSVEGQIQETQYF.